This is a list of T cell receptor beta chains from one sample in a study of blood T cell repertoires in COVID-19. The table came from immunoSEQ multiplex PCR; TCRdb's copy has only in-frame clones and leaves some out. The sample records about 62,000 clones, 80% to 95% being singletons. The specimen was peripheral blood. The receptors were gathered from a human donor in a cohort sampled during active COVID-19. Both conserved end residues are part of each CDR3. A D gene is named only where the DNA matches it firmly. Expanded clones are given a class, and other clones once, few, many or no size at all.

D: -
size: -
J: TRBJ1-5
V: TRBV9
CDR3: CASSVGAGGNQPQHF
DNA: TGTGCCAGCAGCGTAGGGGCAGGGGGCAATCAGCCCCAGCATTTT

D: TRBD1
size: -
J: TRBJ1-2
V: TRBV12-3/TRBV12-4
CDR3: CASSPGQGGGYTF
DNA: TGTGCCAGCAGTCCTGGACAGGGGGGTGGCTACACCTTC

D: -
size: once
J: TRBJ1-4
V: TRBV28
CDR3: CASSFGGAEEEKLFF
DNA: TGTGCCAGCAGTTTTGGAGGGGCTGAGGAGGAAAAACTGTTTTTT

D: -
size: -
J: TRBJ1-1
V: TRBV19
CDR3: CASRPYWTEGVNTEAFF
DNA: TGTGCCAGTAGGCCATACTGGACAGAAGGGGTGAACACTGAAGCTTTCTTT

D: TRBD1
size: -
J: TRBJ1-6
V: TRBV27
CDR3: CASSRTLDRYNSPLHF
DNA: TGTGCCAGCAGTCGAACCCTGGACAGGTATAATTCACCCCTCCACTTT

D: TRBD1
size: -
J: TRBJ2-7
V: TRBV28
CDR3: CASSLGTGVPSYEQYF
DNA: TGTGCCAGCAGTCTAGGGACAGGAGTGCCCTCCTACGAGCAGTACTTC

D: -
size: -
J: TRBJ1-5
V: TRBV5-6
CDR3: CASSLRGNQPQHF
DNA: TGTGCCAGCAGCTTGAGGGGTAACCAGCCCCAGCATTTT

D: -
size: -
J: TRBJ2-5
V: TRBV3-1/TRBV3-2
CDR3: CASSQWAETQYF
DNA: TGTGCCAGCAGCCAATGGGCGGAGACCCAGTACTTC

D: TRBD1
size: -
J: TRBJ2-3
V: TRBV5-1
CDR3: CASSLKVRRDRDYIRQYF
DNA: TGCGCCAGCAGCCTGAAGGTCAGGAGGGACAGGGATTATATTCGGCAGTATTTT

D: -
size: -
J: TRBJ2-5
V: TRBV19
CDR3: CASSIRETQYF
DNA: TGTGCCAGTAGTATCAGGGAGACCCAGTACTTC

D: -
size: -
J: TRBJ1-6
V: TRBV5-1
CDR3: CASSLAPRETNSPLHF
DNA: TGCGCCAGCAGCTTGGCTCCCCGGGAGACGAATTCACCCCTCCACTTT

D: TRBD2
size: -
J: TRBJ2-3
V: TRBV29-1
CDR3: CSVPDRLAGSTDTQYF
DNA: TGCAGCGTTCCCGATAGACTAGCGGGGAGCACAGATACGCAGTATTTT

D: -
size: once
J: TRBJ2-7
V: TRBV11-1
CDR3: CASSFRRDEQYF
DNA: TGTGCCAGCAGCTTTCGGAGGGACGAGCAGTACTTC

D: -
size: -
J: TRBJ2-1
V: TRBV7-9
CDR3: CASSLIHLTSYYNEQFF
DNA: TGTGCCAGCAGCTTAATACACCTCACCTCGTACTACAATGAGCAGTTCTTC

D: TRBD1
size: -
J: TRBJ1-2
V: TRBV14
CDR3: CASSQAKRGRKYGYTF
DNA: TGTGCCAGCAGCCAAGCGAAGAGGGGGCGGAAATATGGCTACACCTTC

D: -
size: -
J: TRBJ2-1
V: TRBV9
CDR3: CASSVGGLTLNEQFF
DNA: TGTGCCAGCAGCGTTGGAGGACTAACATTGAATGAGCAGTTCTTC

D: -
size: -
J: TRBJ2-1
V: TRBV28
CDR3: CASSLVWTTNNEQFF
DNA: TGTGCCAGCAGTTTAGTTTGGACTACTAACAATGAGCAGTTCTTC

D: -
size: -
J: TRBJ2-7
V: TRBV12-3/TRBV12-4
CDR3: CASKQGGLDEQYF
DNA: TGTGCCAGCAAACAAGGAGGGTTGGACGAGCAGTACTTC

D: -
size: -
J: TRBJ2-1
V: TRBV5-1
CDR3: CASSGVGGRYNEQFF
DNA: TGCGCCAGCAGCGGTGTCGGGGGGCGGTACAATGAGCAGTTCTTC

D: -
size: -
J: TRBJ1-1
V: TRBV3-1/TRBV3-2
CDR3: CASSQQPMNTEAFF
DNA: TGTGCCAGCAGCCAACAACCTATGAACACTGAAGCTTTCTTT

D: -
size: -
J: TRBJ2-5
V: TRBV5-4
CDR3: CASSFDTYQETQYF
DNA: TGTGCCAGCAGCTTCGACACGTACCAAGAGACCCAGTACTTC

D: -
size: -
J: TRBJ2-7
V: TRBV18
CDR3: CASSPTQGTLGNLHEQYF
DNA: TGTGCCAGCTCACCAACCCAGGGGACCTTGGGCAATTTGCACGAGCAGTACTTC

D: TRBD2
size: -
J: TRBJ2-1
V: TRBV6-5
CDR3: CASSTGTSAYSERFF
DNA: TGTGCCAGCAGTACCGGGACTAGCGCTTACAGTGAGCGGTTCTTC

D: TRBD2
size: -
J: TRBJ2-5
V: TRBV7-2
CDR3: CASSLGSTSGQETQYF
DNA: TGTGCCAGCAGCTTAGGGTCCACTAGCGGACAAGAGACCCAGTACTTC

D: TRBD2
size: -
J: TRBJ2-1
V: TRBV18
CDR3: CASSSGTSGVGEQFF
DNA: TGTGCCAGCTCGTCCGGGACTAGCGGGGTTGGTGAGCAGTTCTTC

D: -
size: -
J: TRBJ2-7
V: TRBV6-5
CDR3: CASSYELTATYEQYF
DNA: TGTGCCAGCAGTTACGAGTTGACAGCGACCTACGAGCAGTACTTC

D: TRBD1
size: -
J: TRBJ2-7
V: TRBV10-3
CDR3: CAIGDRDEQYF
DNA: TGTGCCATCGGCGACAGGGACGAGCAGTACTTC

D: -
size: -
J: TRBJ1-5
V: TRBV9
CDR3: CASSVGPGVSQPQHF
DNA: TGTGCCAGCAGCGTAGGCCCAGGGGTTAGTCAGCCCCAGCATTTT

D: -
size: few
J: TRBJ1-5
V: TRBV28
CDR3: CASSLISRVPSQPQHF
DNA: TGTGCCAGCAGTTTAATTTCGCGGGTCCCCAGCCAGCCCCAGCATTTT

D: TRBD1
size: -
J: TRBJ1-3
V: TRBV7-9
CDR3: CASRQGQNSGNTIYF
DNA: TGTGCCAGTCGACAGGGACAAAACTCTGGAAACACCATATATTTT

D: TRBD2
size: -
J: TRBJ2-1
V: TRBV4-1
CDR3: CASSQDPSGGAGNNEQFF
DNA: TGCGCCAGCAGCCAAGATCCAAGCGGGGGGGCCGGGAACAATGAGCAGTTCTTC

D: TRBD2
size: -
J: TRBJ2-5
V: TRBV20-1
CDR3: CSASTLHRGLAGLETQYF
DNA: TGCAGTGCTAGTACACTACACAGGGGTCTAGCGGGGCTAGAGACCCAGTACTTC

D: -
size: few
J: TRBJ2-7
V: TRBV18
CDR3: CASSGGSSYEQYF
DNA: TGTGCCAGCTCAGGGGGGAGCTCCTACGAGCAGTACTTC

D: -
size: -
J: TRBJ1-6
V: TRBV18
CDR3: CASSPPYSQYSPLHF
DNA: TGTGCCAGCTCACCACCGTACAGTCAGTATTCACCCCTCCACTTT

D: -
size: -
J: TRBJ2-3
V: TRBV12-3/TRBV12-4
CDR3: CASSLVGGDTQYF
DNA: TGTGCCAGCAGTTTAGTCGGAGGAGATACGCAGTATTTT